The present T cell receptor (beta chain) was sequenced within a study of T cell repertoires in cytomegalovirus infection. Study as a whole: It was the public TCR beta signatures that indicated both CMV infection and matching HLA type.

A few counts support this clonotype. The antigen remains undetermined. Study results and limitations: Frequencies of public TCR beta families were cumulated, and this identified carriers of CMV plus the relevant HLA.

The ends were cut back, 5 bases at V and 4 bases at J, with 17 bases in the middle. The CDR3 length is 16 residues. MiXCR, applied by TCRdb to the reads, yields one record per CDR3 protein. The data contain about 920,000 distinct CDR3 sequences, about a third of them singletons. The rearrangement joins TRBV12-3 or TRBV12-4 to TRBJ2-2; D possibly uses TRBD1 or TRBD2 (6 bases each). The receptor was derived from a human donor in good health (CMV status not recorded). Some clones in this sample may be carry-over from other donors' samples. The sequencing used cultured CD8+ T cells from PBMCs, collected from culture after CMV antigen stimulation. The CDR3 coding sequence is TGTGCCAGCAGTACTCTAACTAGCAGGGGCACCGGGGAGCTGTTTTTT. Translation gives CASSTLTSRGTGELFF.